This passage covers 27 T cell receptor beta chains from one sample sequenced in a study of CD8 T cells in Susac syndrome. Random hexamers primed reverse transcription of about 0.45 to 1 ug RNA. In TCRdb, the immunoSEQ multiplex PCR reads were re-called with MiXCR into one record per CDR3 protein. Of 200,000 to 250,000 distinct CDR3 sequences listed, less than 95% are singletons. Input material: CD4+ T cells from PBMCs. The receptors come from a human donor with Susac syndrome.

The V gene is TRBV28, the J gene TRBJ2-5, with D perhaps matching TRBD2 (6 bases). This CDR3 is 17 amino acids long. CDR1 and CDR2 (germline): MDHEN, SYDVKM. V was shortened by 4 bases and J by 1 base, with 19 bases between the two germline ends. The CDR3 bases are TGTGCCAGCAGTTCCCCCGGTCGGCAGGGACTCCAAGAGACCCAGTACTTC. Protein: CASSSPGRQGLQETQYF.

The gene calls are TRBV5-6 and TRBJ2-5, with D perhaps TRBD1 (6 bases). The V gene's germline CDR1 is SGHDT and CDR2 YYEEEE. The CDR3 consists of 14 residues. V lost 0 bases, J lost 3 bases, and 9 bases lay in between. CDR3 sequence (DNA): TGTGCCAGCAGCTTGGGAAACAGGGAAGAGACCCAGTACTTC. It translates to CASSLGNREETQYF.

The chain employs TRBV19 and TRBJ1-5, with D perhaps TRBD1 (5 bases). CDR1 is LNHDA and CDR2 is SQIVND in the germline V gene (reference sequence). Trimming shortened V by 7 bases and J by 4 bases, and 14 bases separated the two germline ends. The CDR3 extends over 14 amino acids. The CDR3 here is CASTLDSPNQPQHF. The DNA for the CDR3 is TGTGCCAGTACCCTCGACAGCCCTAATCAGCCCCAGCATTTT.

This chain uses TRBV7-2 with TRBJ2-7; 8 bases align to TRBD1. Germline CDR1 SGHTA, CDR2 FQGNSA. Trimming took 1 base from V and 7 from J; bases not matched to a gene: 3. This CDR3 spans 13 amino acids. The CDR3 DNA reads TGTGCCAGCAGCTTAGGGCGGGACAGGGAGCAGTACTTC. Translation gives CASSLGRDREQYF. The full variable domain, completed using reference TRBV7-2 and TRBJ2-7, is GAGVSQSPSNKVTEKGKDVELRCDPISGHTALYWYRQSLGQGLEFLIYFQGNSAPDKSGLPSDRFSAERTGGSVSTLTIQRTQQEDSAVYLCASSLGRDREQYFGPGTRLTVT.

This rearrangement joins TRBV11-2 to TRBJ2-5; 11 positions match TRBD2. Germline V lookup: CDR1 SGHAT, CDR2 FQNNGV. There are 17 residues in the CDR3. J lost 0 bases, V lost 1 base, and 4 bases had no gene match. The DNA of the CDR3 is TGTGCCAGCAGCTTAGGGGCTAGCGGGGGGCACCAAGAGACCCAGTACTTC. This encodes CASSLGASGGHQETQYF.

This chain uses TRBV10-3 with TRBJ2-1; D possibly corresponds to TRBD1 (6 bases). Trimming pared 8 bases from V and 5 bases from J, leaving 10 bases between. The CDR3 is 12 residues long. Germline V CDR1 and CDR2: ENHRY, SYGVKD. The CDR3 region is CAIARTDNEQFF. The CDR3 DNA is TGTGCCATCGCCCGGACAGACAATGAGCAGTTCTTC.

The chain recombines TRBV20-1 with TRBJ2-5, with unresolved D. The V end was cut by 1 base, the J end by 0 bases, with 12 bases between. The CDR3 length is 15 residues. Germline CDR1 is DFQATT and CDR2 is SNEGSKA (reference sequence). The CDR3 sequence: CSARGFLENQETQYF. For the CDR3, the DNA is TGCAGTGCTAGAGGATTTCTAGAGAACCAAGAGACCCAGTACTTC.

The DNA of the CDR3 is TGTGCCAGCAGCCCCAGGGACAGGATCTATGGCTACACCTTC. Its protein is CASSPRDRIYGYTF. The rearrangement joins TRBV12-3 or TRBV12-4 to TRBJ1-2, with TRBD1 identical over 8 bases. This CDR3 region has 14 residues. J was trimmed by 4 bases and V by 6 bases; bases with no gene match: 7.

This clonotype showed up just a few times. This CDR3 is CASSSTGSNQPQHF. The CDR3 DNA reads TGTGCCAGCAGCTCTACAGGTAGCAATCAGCCCCAGCATTTT. This chain links TRBV7-9 with TRBJ1-5; the D gene is possibly TRBD1 (5 bases). V lost 4 bases and J lost 0, with 7 bases in between. The CDR3 is 14 amino acids. The germline V gene has CDR1 SEHNR and CDR2 FQNEAQ (reference sequence).

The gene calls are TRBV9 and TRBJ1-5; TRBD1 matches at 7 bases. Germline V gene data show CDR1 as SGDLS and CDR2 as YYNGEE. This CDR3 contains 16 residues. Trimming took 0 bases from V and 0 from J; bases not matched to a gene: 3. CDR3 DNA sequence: TGTGCCAGCAGCGTAGGGGACAGTGATAGCAATCAGCCCCAGCATTTT. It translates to CASSVGDSDSNQPQHF.

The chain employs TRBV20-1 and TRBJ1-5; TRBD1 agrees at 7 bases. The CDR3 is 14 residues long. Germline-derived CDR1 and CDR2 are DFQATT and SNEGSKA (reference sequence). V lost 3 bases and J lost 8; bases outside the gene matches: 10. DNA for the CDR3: TGCAGTGCTAGTGGCAGGGGGAAGAGGGAGCCCCAGCATTTT. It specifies CSASGRGKREPQHF.

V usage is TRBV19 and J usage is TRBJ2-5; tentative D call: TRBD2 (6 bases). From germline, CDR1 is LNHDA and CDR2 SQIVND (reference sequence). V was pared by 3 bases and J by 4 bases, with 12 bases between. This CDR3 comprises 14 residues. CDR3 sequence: CASSMGQEGETQYF. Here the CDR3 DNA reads TGTGCCAGTAGTATGGGGCAGGAGGGAGAGACCCAGTACTTC.

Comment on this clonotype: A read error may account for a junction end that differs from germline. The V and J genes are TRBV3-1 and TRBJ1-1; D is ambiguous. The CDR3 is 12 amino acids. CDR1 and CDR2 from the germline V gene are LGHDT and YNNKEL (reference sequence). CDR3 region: CASSQENLAPVF. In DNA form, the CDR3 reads TGTGCCAGCAGCCAAGAAAACCTCGCCCCGGTCTTT.

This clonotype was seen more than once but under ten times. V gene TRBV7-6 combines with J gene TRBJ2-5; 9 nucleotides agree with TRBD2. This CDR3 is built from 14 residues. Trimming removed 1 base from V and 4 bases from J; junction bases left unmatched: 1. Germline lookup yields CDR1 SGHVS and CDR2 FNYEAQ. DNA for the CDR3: TGTGCCAGCAGCTTAGTTAGCGGGGGAGAGACCCAGTACTTC. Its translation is CASSLVSGGETQYF.

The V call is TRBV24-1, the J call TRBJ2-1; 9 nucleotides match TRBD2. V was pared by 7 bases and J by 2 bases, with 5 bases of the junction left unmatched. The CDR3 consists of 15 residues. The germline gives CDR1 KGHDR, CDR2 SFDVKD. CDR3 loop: CATSPSGGPYNEQFF. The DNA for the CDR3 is TGTGCCACCAGCCCCAGCGGGGGGCCCTACAATGAGCAGTTCTTC.

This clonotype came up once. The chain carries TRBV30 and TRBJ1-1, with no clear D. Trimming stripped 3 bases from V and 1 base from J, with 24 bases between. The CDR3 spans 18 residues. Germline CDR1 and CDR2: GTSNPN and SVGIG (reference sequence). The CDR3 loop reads CAWSAKLQLQVENTEAFF. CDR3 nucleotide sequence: TGTGCCTGGAGCGCTAAACTACAGCTCCAGGTGGAGAACACTGAAGCTTTCTTT.

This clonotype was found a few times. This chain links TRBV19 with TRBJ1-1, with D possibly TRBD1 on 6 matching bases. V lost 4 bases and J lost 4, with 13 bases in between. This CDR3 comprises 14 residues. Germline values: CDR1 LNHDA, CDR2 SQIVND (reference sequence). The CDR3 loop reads CASSSPVRGTEAFF. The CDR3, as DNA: TGTGCCAGTAGTAGCCCGGTCAGGGGCACTGAAGCTTTCTTT.

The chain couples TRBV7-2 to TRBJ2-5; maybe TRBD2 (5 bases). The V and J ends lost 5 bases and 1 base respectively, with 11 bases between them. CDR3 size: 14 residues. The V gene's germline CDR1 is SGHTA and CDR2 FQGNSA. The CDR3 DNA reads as TGTGCCAGCAGCCAGGAGGCAGTCCAAGAGACCCAGTACTTC. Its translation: CASSQEAVQETQYF.

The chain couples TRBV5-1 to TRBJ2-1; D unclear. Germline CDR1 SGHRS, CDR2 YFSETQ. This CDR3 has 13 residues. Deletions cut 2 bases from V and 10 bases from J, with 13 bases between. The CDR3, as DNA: TGCGCCAGCAGCTTCGCGGTGGCTACCGAGCAGTTCTTC. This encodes CASSFAVATEQFF.

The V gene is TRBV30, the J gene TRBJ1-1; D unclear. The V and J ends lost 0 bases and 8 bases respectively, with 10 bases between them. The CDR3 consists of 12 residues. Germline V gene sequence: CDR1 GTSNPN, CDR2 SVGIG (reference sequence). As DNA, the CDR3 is TGTGCCTGGAGTGTACGCGGAAACGAAGCTTTCTTT. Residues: CAWSVRGNEAFF.

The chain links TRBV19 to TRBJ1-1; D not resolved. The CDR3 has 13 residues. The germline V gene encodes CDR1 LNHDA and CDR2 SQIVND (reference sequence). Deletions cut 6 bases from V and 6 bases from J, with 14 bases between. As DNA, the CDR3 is TGTGCCAGTAGCCTGGAAGGGCTGGCTGAAGCTTTCTTT. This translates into CASSLEGLAEAFF.

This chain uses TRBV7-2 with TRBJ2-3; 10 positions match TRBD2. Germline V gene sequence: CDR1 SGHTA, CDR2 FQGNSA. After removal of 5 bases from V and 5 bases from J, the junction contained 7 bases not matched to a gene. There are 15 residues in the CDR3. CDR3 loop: CASSPSGGAEDTQYF. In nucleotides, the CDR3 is TGTGCCAGCAGCCCGAGCGGGGGGGCCGAAGATACGCAGTATTTT.

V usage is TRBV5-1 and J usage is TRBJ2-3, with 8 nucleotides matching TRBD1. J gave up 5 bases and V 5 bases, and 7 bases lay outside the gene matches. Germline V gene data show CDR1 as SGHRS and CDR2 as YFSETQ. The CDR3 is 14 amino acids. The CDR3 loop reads CASREDRERDTQYF. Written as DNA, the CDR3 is TGCGCCAGCAGGGAGGACAGGGAGAGAGATACGCAGTATTTT.

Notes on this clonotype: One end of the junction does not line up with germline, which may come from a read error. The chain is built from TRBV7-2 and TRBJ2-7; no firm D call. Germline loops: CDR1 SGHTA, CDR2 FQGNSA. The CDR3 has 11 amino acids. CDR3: CASSLALEKYF. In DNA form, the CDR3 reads TGTGCCAGCAGCTTAGCGCTCGAGAAGTACTTC.

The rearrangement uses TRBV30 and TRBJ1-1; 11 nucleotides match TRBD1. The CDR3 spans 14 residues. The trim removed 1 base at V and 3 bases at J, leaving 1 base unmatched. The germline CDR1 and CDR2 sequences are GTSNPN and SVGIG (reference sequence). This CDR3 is CAWSGGQGDTEAFF. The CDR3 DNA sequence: TGTGCCTGGAGTGGGGGACAGGGGGACACTGAAGCTTTCTTT.

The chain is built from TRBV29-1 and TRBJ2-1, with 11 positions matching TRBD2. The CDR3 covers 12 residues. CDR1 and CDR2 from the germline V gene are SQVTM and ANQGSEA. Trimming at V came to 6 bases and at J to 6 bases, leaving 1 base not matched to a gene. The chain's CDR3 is CSVGLAANEQFF. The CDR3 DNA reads TGCAGCGTGGGACTAGCGGCCAATGAGCAGTTCTTC.

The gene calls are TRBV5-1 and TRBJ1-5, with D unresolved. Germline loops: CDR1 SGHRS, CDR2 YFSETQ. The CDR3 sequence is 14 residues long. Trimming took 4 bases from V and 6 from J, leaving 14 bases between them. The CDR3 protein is CASSEGPVGQPQHF. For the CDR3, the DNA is TGCGCCAGCAGCGAGGGCCCTGTCGGTCAGCCCCAGCATTTT.